The 31 T cell receptor beta chains given below trace back to one sample, sequenced in a study (dated by TCRdb to the mid-2010s). Libraries were made using RT-PCR. Instrument on record: Illumina MiSeq. Clones were called with MiXCR by TCRdb after fastp trimmed the public reads at Q25, and only in-frame beta chains were retained. Here each entry gathers all rows of one CDR3 protein and keeps the most common genes and DNA. In all, the sample holds 550,000 to 750,000 distinct CDR3 sequences, and 14% of those were seen once. About 3.6% of the sample belongs to the ten largest clones. The sequencing input was memory CD4+ T cells from blood. These receptors were collected from a female donor in good health, serving as a healthy control.

This clonotype has a handful of counts. V usage is TRBV7-2 and J usage is TRBJ1-2; 7 bases agree with TRBD1. Germline lookup yields CDR1 SGHTA and CDR2 FQGNSA. V shed 6 bases, J shed 4 bases, and the junction held 14 bases outside the gene matches. The CDR3 has 16 amino acids. CDR3 residues: CASRVVDRGGSYGYTF. CDR3 nucleotides: TGTGCCAGCAGGGTAGTAGATAGAGGGGGCAGCTATGGCTACACCTTC.

The chain uses TRBV7-9 and TRBJ1-2; no reliable D call. The CDR3 runs to 14 residues. The V gene lost 0 bases and the J gene lost 8 bases, with 13 bases spanning the gap. Germline assignment: CDR1 SEHNR and CDR2 FQNEAQ (reference sequence). The CDR3 DNA is TGTGCCAGCAGCTTAGCCAATATCGGTGACGGCTACACCTTC. As protein: CASSLANIGDGYTF.

This rearrangement joins TRBV28 to TRBJ1-6; 7 bases are a match to TRBD1. The V gene's germline CDR1 is MDHEN and CDR2 SYDVKM. V shed 5 bases and J 15 bases; nucleotides not matched to a gene: 13. CDR3 size: 14 residues. The CDR3 region has the DNA TGTGCCAGCAGTACCGGGACAGAAATTGGTCACCTCCACTTT. Its protein product is CASSTGTEIGHLHF. Full variable domain (missing parts from reference TRBV28 and TRBJ1-6): DVKVTQSSRYLVKRTGEKVFLECVQDMDHENMFWYRQDPGLGLRLIYFSYDVKMKEKGDIPEGYSVSREKKERFSLILESASTNQTSMYLCASSTGTEIGHLHFGNGTRLTVT.

This clonotype was detected only a few times. The V gene is TRBV18, the J gene TRBJ1-4; a possible D gene is TRBD1 (6 bases). CDR1 is KGHSH and CDR2 is LQKENI in the germline V gene. Deletions cut 3 bases from V and 5 bases from J, with 13 bases between. The CDR3 spans 15 residues. CDR3: CASSPRTDGNEKLFF. The CDR3 DNA follows: TGTGCCAGCTCACCCCGGACAGACGGGAATGAAAAACTGTTTTTT. The whole variable domain, filled in from reference TRBV18 and TRBJ1-4, reads NAGVMQNPRHLVRRRGQEARLRCSPMKGHSHVYWYRQLPEEGLKFMVYLQKENIIDESGMPKERFSAEFPKEGPSILRIQQVVRGDSAAYFCASSPRTDGNEKLFFGSGTQLSVL.

There are a few counts of this clonotype. This chain joins TRBV11-2 and TRBJ2-1; 8 bases fit TRBD2. Germline V gives CDR1 SGHAT, CDR2 FQNNGV. Germline trimming cut 5 bases from V and 7 bases from J; bases unmatched to any gene: 13. CDR3 length equals 16 residues. DNA of the CDR3: TGTGCCAGCAGCCCCCATAGCGGGAACCCTTCAAATGAGCAGTTCTTC. This codes for CASSPHSGNPSNEQFF.

This clonotype was found once. The CDR3 DNA follows: TGTGCCAGCAGCGAAAGACAGGGGGCCGCCAATGAGCAGTTCTTC. Translated: CASSERQGAANEQFF. The V gene is TRBV5-4, the J gene TRBJ2-1, with 10 bases aligning to TRBD1. Germline V gene lookup returns CDR1 SGHNT and CDR2 YYREEE (reference sequence). The CDR3 is 15 residues long. The V gene end was trimmed by 4 bases and the J gene end by 6 bases; junction bases not matched to a gene: 7.

This chain joins TRBV3-1 and TRBJ1-6; a possible D gene is TRBD1 (5 bases). The V and J ends lost 5 bases and 8 bases respectively, with 10 bases between them. The CDR3 is 13 residues long. Germline assignment: CDR1 LGHDT and CDR2 YNNKEL (reference sequence). The CDR3 region is CASSSGHYSPLHF. CDR3 DNA sequence: TGTGCCAGCAGCTCCGGACACTATTCACCCCTCCACTTT.

This clonotype was recorded a few times. The genes are TRBV25-1 and TRBJ1-5; D ambiguous. This CDR3 region has 13 residues. V was clipped by 4 bases and J by 2 bases, with 6 bases between them. Germline V lookup: CDR1 MGHDK, CDR2 SYGVNS. CDR3 residues: CASSVKGNQPQHF. The CDR3 coding sequence is TGTGCCAGCAGTGTTAAGGGCAATCAGCCCCAGCATTTT.

V is TRBV12-3 or TRBV12-4 and J is TRBJ2-7; TRBD2 agrees at 9 bases. The junction had 7 bases not matched to a gene; V was cut back by 5 bases and J by 2 bases. This CDR3 contains 15 residues. CDR3 DNA: TGTGCCAGCAGTCCCCGACTAGCGGATACCTACGAGCAGTACTTC. This translates into CASSPRLADTYEQYF.

This clonotype appeared a few times. CDR3 coding DNA: TGTGCCAGCAGAAAGGGACAGAACTCCTACGAGCAGTACTTC. As protein: CASRKGQNSYEQYF. V is TRBV6-2 or TRBV6-3 and J is TRBJ2-7; the match to TRBD1 covers 7 bases. This CDR3 region has 14 residues. The germline gives CDR1 MNHEY, CDR2 SVGEGT. V lost 6 bases to trimming and J lost 0 bases; unmatched junction nucleotides: 5.

The chain carries TRBV27 and TRBJ2-3, with D perhaps TRBD1 (6 bases). Between the trimmed V and J ends, which lost 4 bases and 0 bases, there was a span of 11 bases. The CDR3 is 15 amino acids. In germline, CDR1 is MNHEY, CDR2 SMNVEV (reference sequence). CDR3 DNA: TGTGCCAGCAGTTCCACAGGGCCTAGCACAGATACGCAGTATTTT. Protein product: CASSSTGPSTDTQYF.

This clonotype was seen more than once but under ten times. The chain recombines TRBV7-9 with TRBJ1-1; possible D gene TRBD1, 5 bases. Per the germline V gene, CDR1 is SEHNR and CDR2 is FQNEAQ (reference sequence). Trimming removed 6 bases from V and 5 bases from J, with 10 bases in between. The CDR3 covers 12 residues. In DNA, the CDR3 is TGTGCCAGCAGGGGACTTGGGACTGAAGCTTTCTTT. Its protein product is CASRGLGTEAFF.

The genes are TRBV20-1 and TRBJ2-2; tentative D call: TRBD2 (6 bases). Trimming shortened V by 0 bases and J by 7 bases, and 12 bases separated the two germline ends. Germline loops: CDR1 DFQATT, CDR2 SNEGSKA (reference sequence). The length of the CDR3 is 14 residues. The CDR3 here is CSARETGVDGELFF. The CDR3 DNA reads TGCAGTGCTAGAGAGACGGGAGTTGACGGGGAGCTGTTTTTT.

This clonotype was counted between two and nine times. This sequence joins TRBV7-2 and TRBJ1-4; D is possibly TRBD1 (6 bases). This CDR3 region has 14 residues. Germline values: CDR1 SGHTA, CDR2 FQGNSA. Trimming removed 3 bases from V and 8 bases from J, with 13 bases in between. CDR3 bases: TGTGCCAGCAGCTTCGGACAGTTTGAGGAAAAACTGTTTTTT. Protein product: CASSFGQFEEKLFF.

In this sample, this clonotype turned up many times. The chain recombines TRBV29-1 with TRBJ2-5; 9 bases fit TRBD1. J was trimmed by 2 bases and V by 6 bases; bases with no gene match: 4. Germline V CDR1 and CDR2: SQVTM, ANQGSEA. This CDR3 is built from 13 residues. The CDR3 region is CSVKGTGQETQYF. The CDR3 DNA follows: TGCAGCGTCAAAGGGACAGGGCAAGAGACCCAGTACTTC.

This chain uses TRBV6-2 or TRBV6-3 with TRBJ2-5; TRBD1 aligns across 8 bases. CDR1 and CDR2 (germline): MNHEY, SVGEGT. The CDR3 extends over 14 amino acids. V trimming: 7 bases; J trimming: 6 bases; junction bases outside the gene matches: 10. The CDR3 region is CASNPRTGRQTQYF. The CDR3 DNA sequence: TGTGCCAGCAACCCCCGGACAGGGCGACAGACCCAGTACTTC.

This clonotype was observed a handful of times. The chain couples TRBV27 to TRBJ2-3; 11 nucleotides match TRBD2. V lost 4 bases to trimming and J lost 0 bases; unmatched junction nucleotides: 9. The CDR3 loop spans 18 amino acids. Germline V gene lookup returns CDR1 MNHEY and CDR2 SMNVEV (reference sequence). The CDR3 bases are TGTGCCAGCAGTTCGCTAGCGGGAGGTGGGGTAAGCACAGATACGCAGTATTTT. Translating it yields CASSSLAGGGVSTDTQYF.

This clonotype appeared a few times. The chain couples TRBV5-4 to TRBJ2-5; tentatively, D is TRBD1 or TRBD2 (5 bases each). The CDR3 totals 16 residues. Germline CDR1 SGHNT, CDR2 YYREEE (reference sequence). V lost 0 bases, J lost 4 bases, and 16 bases lay in between. The CDR3 nucleotides are TGTGCCAGCAGCTTGGCCCGGGGCGGATCGGGAGAGACCCAGTACTTC. This translates into CASSLARGGSGETQYF.

CDR3 coding DNA: TGCGCCAGCAGCCAAGTCGGGCGGGGATCCAGCAACGAGCAGTACTTC. Its translation is CASSQVGRGSSNEQYF. The chain carries TRBV4-3 and TRBJ2-7; tentative D call: TRBD2 (6 bases). Looked up from germline, CDR1 is LGHNA and CDR2 is YSLEER. Trimming stripped 1 base from V and 5 bases from J, with 18 bases between. The CDR3 totals 16 residues.

The chain uses TRBV2 and TRBJ2-5; the D gene is possibly TRBD2 (5 bases). The CDR3 runs 12 residues. CDR1 and CDR2 (germline): SNHLY, FYNNEI. The V end lost 7 bases, the J end lost 4 bases, and 10 bases lay between the germline ends. CDR3 coding DNA: TGTGCCAGCAACAGCGGATTAGAGACCCAGTACTTC. The encoded protein is CASNSGLETQYF.

At least ten counts were recorded for this clonotype. This chain connects TRBV6-5 to TRBJ2-4, with TRBD1 matching over 10 bases. J lost 7 bases, V lost 5 bases, and 2 bases had no gene match. Germline V gives CDR1 MNHEY, CDR2 SVGAGI. The CDR3 is 13 residues long. CDR3 sequence: CASSRTGGNIQYF. The CDR3 bases are TGTGCCAGCAGTCGGACAGGGGGGAACATTCAGTACTTC.

V and J are TRBV7-2 and TRBJ1-1, with D possibly TRBD1 on 5 matching bases. The germline V and J ends were trimmed by 2 bases and 2 bases, with 9 bases remaining between them. Germline loops: CDR1 SGHTA, CDR2 FQGNSA. This CDR3 is built from 14 residues. For the CDR3, the DNA is TGTGCCAGCAGCTTAAGACAGAAAAACACTGAAGCTTTCTTT. Translation: CASSLRQKNTEAFF.

This clonotype was observed a handful of times. The chain is built from TRBV2 and TRBJ2-3; D is uncertain. Germline CDR1 and CDR2: SNHLY and FYNNEI. The CDR3 loop spans 13 amino acids. Trimming removed 5 bases from V and 4 bases from J, with 10 bases in between. The CDR3, as DNA: TGTGCCAGCAGTCCTTTGATCGCAGATACGCAGTATTTT. Its protein is CASSPLIADTQYF.

This clonotype was counted many times. This chain joins TRBV29-1 and TRBJ2-1; 7 bases are shared with TRBD1. Germline CDR1 is SQVTM and CDR2 is ANQGSEA. The J segment lost 6 bases and the V segment lost 6 bases, leaving 14 bases of the junction unmatched. There are 15 residues in the CDR3. CDR3 loop: CSVKSLPGTVNEQFF. As DNA, the CDR3 is TGCAGCGTGAAAAGCTTACCCGGGACAGTCAATGAGCAGTTCTTC.

The chain couples TRBV20-1 to TRBJ2-4, with 7 bases fitting TRBD2. The J segment lost 8 bases and the V segment lost 1 base, leaving 11 bases of the junction unmatched. The CDR3 contains 15 residues. CDR1 is DFQATT, CDR2 SNEGSKA, per germline (reference sequence). The CDR3: CSARVGGRAEDIQYF. DNA for the CDR3: TGCAGTGCTAGAGTGGGTGGGAGGGCCGAGGACATTCAGTACTTC.

The gene calls are TRBV19 and TRBJ2-5; a weak D match, TRBD1 (6 bases). CDR1 and CDR2 from the germline V gene are LNHDA and SQIVND (reference sequence). Trimming removed 3 bases from V and 2 bases from J, with 13 bases in between. There are 15 residues in the CDR3. CDR3 coding DNA: TGTGCCAGTAGTATCGTACAGGGTGTACAAGAGACCCAGTACTTC. Protein sequence: CASSIVQGVQETQYF.

This sequence joins TRBV10-3 and TRBJ1-1; D is ambiguous. Trimming removed 5 bases from V and 1 base from J, with 8 bases in between. CDR3 length: 13 residues. CDR1 and CDR2 (germline): ENHRY, SYGVKD. The CDR3 region is CAISPTENTEAFF. CDR3 in DNA: TGTGCCATCAGTCCCACAGAGAACACTGAAGCTTTCTTT.

This clonotype was counted only a few times. The V gene is TRBV9, the J gene TRBJ2-7; a weak D match, TRBD2 (6 bases). V was trimmed by 0 bases and J by 5 bases, leaving 15 bases between them. The germline gives CDR1 SGDLS, CDR2 YYNGEE. The CDR3 runs 15 residues. Here the CDR3 DNA reads TGTGCCAGCAGCGTAGGTCTGGGGGGAGTCCACGAGCAGTACTTC. Its translation: CASSVGLGGVHEQYF.

This clonotype has a handful of counts. The rearrangement uses TRBV3-1 and TRBJ2-3, with a weak D call TRBD2 (6 bases). Germline-derived CDR1 and CDR2 are LGHDT and YNNKEL (reference sequence). The V end lost 7 bases, the J end lost 2 bases, and 19 bases lay between the germline ends. The length of the CDR3 is 16 residues. The CDR3 reads CASILSGRANTDTQYF. The CDR3 bases are TGTGCCAGCATACTGAGCGGGCGGGCCAACACAGATACGCAGTATTTT.

This clonotype was counted only a few times. V usage is TRBV10-3 and J usage is TRBJ1-5, with D possibly TRBD1 on 5 matching bases. V gave up 5 bases and J gave up 5 bases, with 10 bases separating them. Germline V gives CDR1 ENHRY, CDR2 SYGVKD. The CDR3 length is 13 residues. CDR3 region: CAISPGGDQPQHF. In DNA form, the CDR3 reads TGTGCCATCAGTCCCGGGGGTGATCAGCCCCAGCATTTT.

This clonotype was picked up a small number of times. This rearrangement joins TRBV15 to TRBJ1-5; perhaps TRBD1 as D (5 bases). Trimming cost V 5 bases and J 5 bases, with 13 bases left between them. The CDR3 is made up of 14 amino acids. Looked up from germline, CDR1 is LNHNV and CDR2 is YYDKDF (reference sequence). CDR3 DNA sequence: TGTGCCACCAGCGGCAGATTGGGGGATCAGCCCCAGCATTTT. This sequence encodes CATSGRLGDQPQHF.